The rows below give T cell receptor beta chains drawn from one sample of a study of cytomegalovirus exposure and HLA in healthy donors. Data came from immunoSEQ multiplex PCR; TCRdb stores just in-frame clones and leaves some out. The sample has 150,000 to 200,000 clones, about 62% seen once; the top ten hold less than 3%. Sequencing was performed on PBMCs. The receptors were gathered from a man aged 40-49 years in good health and CMV-seronegative. Each CDR3 is given with its conserved first and last residue. A D gene is named only where the DNA matches it firmly. Size is omitted from some rows. Given values are once, few, many or a class for expanded clones.

V gene,J gene,D gene,clone size,CDR3 DNA,CDR3 protein
TRBV29-1,TRBJ2-1,NA,NA,TGCAGCGTTGCGGAGGGGCGGTTACAGTTCTTC,CSVAEGRLQFF
TRBV27,TRBJ1-2,TRBD1,NA,TGTGCCAGCAGTGCGACAGGGGAGGTCTATGGCTACACCTTC,CASSATGEVYGYTF
TRBV9,TRBJ2-3,TRBD1,NA,TGTGCCAGCAGCGCAGAAGGGACAGCCAGAGGTCCAGATACGCAGTATTTT,CASSAEGTARGPDTQYF
TRBV30,TRBJ1-4,NA,NA,TGTGCCTGGGAGGACAGCCCAACTAATGAAAAACTGTTTTTT,CAWEDSPTNEKLFF
TRBV27,TRBJ2-2,TRBD2,NA,TGTGCCAGCAGACCCGAGGGCGGGGGGGCCGTCGGGGAGCTGTTTTTT,CASRPEGGGAVGELFF
TRBV4-2,TRBJ2-3,TRBD2,NA,TGTGCCAGCAGCCTTATGGGTGAGCGGGGGGACTTCCAGAGCACAGATACGCAGTATTTT,CASSLMGERGDFQSTDTQYF
TRBV10-3,TRBJ2-5,TRBD2,few,TGTGCCATCAGGAAGGGACTAGCGGAACAAGAGACCCAGTACTTC,CAIRKGLAEQETQYF
TRBV2,TRBJ1-5,NA,NA,TGTGCCAGCAGTGGGGGGGGGCCGGGCAATCAGCCCCAGCATTTT,CASSGGGPGNQPQHF
TRBV29-1,TRBJ2-3,NA,NA,TGCAGCGTTCATCGCGGGGGCACAGATACGCAGTATTTT,CSVHRGGTDTQYF
TRBV6-5,TRBJ2-3,NA,NA,TGTGCCAGCAGTTACCAAACTGGTCCTAGCACAGATACGCAGTATTTT,CASSYQTGPSTDTQYF
TRBV11-2,TRBJ2-7,TRBD1,NA,TGTGCCAGCAGCTCCAACCGCGGACAGGGCTTTCACGAGCAGTACTTC,CASSSNRGQGFHEQYF
TRBV15,TRBJ2-7,TRBD2,NA,TGTGCCACCAGCAGAGTAGCGGGGGCCGTCCTGAACGAGCAGTACTTC,CATSRVAGAVLNEQYF
TRBV7-2,TRBJ2-7,TRBD2,NA,TGTGCCAGCAGGTTGGGGGGGGTGGGGGGCGAGCAGTACTTC,CASRLGGVGGEQYF
TRBV27,TRBJ2-3,TRBD2,NA,TGTGCCAGCAGCTTTTCGGGACTAGCGATAGATACGCAGTATTTT,CASSFSGLAIDTQYF
TRBV2,TRBJ1-5,NA,NA,TGTGCCAGCAGAAGACAGGCTTCCCAGCCCCAGCATTTT,CASRRQASQPQHF
TRBV2,TRBJ1-1,NA,few,TGTGCCAGCAGTTACGGGCCCCGGGGGTCGGACACTGAAGCTTTCTTT,CASSYGPRGSDTEAFF
TRBV6-5,TRBJ2-1,TRBD2,few,TGTGCCAGCAGTTACTCAAGGGGACTAGCGGGAGACAAGTTCTTC,CASSYSRGLAGDKFF
TRBV30,TRBJ2-3,TRBD2,few,TGTGCCTGGAGTGTACTCGGGGGGGGCACAGATACGCAGTATTTT,CAWSVLGGGTDTQYF
TRBV30,TRBJ1-1,NA,NA,TGCGCCTGGATCCCAGGGCAGAACACTGAAGCTTTCTTT,CAWIPGQNTEAFF
TRBV27,TRBJ1-2,NA,NA,TGTGCCGCTGGGGGAGGGAACTATGGCTACACCTTC,CAAGGGNYGYTF
TRBV2,TRBJ2-3,NA,NA,TGTGCCACTCAACATCGGAGGGCAGATACGCAGTATTTT,CATQHRRADTQYF
TRBV28,TRBJ2-7,NA,few,TGTGCCAGCAGTTTAATCTCAGTTACATACGAGCAGTACTTC,CASSLISVTYEQYF
TRBV5-5,TRBJ1-5,NA,NA,TGTGCCAGCAGTTATGACAGTCTAAATCAGCCCCAGCATTTT,CASSYDSLNQPQHF
TRBV6-5,TRBJ2-5,TRBD2,few,TGTGCCAGCAGTTACGGGATAGCGGGAGGGTTGGAGACCCAGTACTTC,CASSYGIAGGLETQYF
TRBV2,TRBJ1-2,TRBD1,NA,TGTGCCAGCAGTGAAGCGGACAGGGCGAACTATGGCTACACCTTC,CASSEADRANYGYTF
TRBV4-3,TRBJ2-2,NA,NA,TGCGCCAGCAGCCAAGACCCACTTTCTAAGGGGGAGCTGTTTTTT,CASSQDPLSKGELFF
TRBV7-9,TRBJ2-5,TRBD1,NA,TGTGCCAGCAGCTCCCGGGACAGGGTTGAGACCCAGTACTTC,CASSSRDRVETQYF
TRBV2,TRBJ2-3,TRBD1,few,TGTGCCAGTGGGACAGGGGGCACAGATACGCAGTATTTT,CASGTGGTDTQYF
TRBV12-5,TRBJ1-2,TRBD1,once,TGTGCTAGTGGTACAGGGGGCCGGGGCTACACCTTC,CASGTGGRGYTF
TRBV10-3,TRBJ2-2,TRBD2,NA,TGTGCCATCGAGGATGGACTAGTGAACACCGGGGAGCTGTTTTTT,CAIEDGLVNTGELFF
TRBV11-2,TRBJ1-3,TRBD1,NA,TGTGCCAGCAGCTTCCTTCCTCAGGGGGCCGTTGGAAACACCATATATTTT,CASSFLPQGAVGNTIYF
TRBV7-9,TRBJ2-7,NA,NA,TGTGCCAGCAGCCCGGAGTGGACCTACGAGCAGTACTTC,CASSPEWTYEQYF
TRBV9,TRBJ1-1,TRBD1,NA,TGTGCCAGCAGCGCTCAGGGGGACGGGGGAGAGTACACTGAAGCTTTCTTT,CASSAQGDGGEYTEAFF
TRBV11-2,TRBJ2-7,NA,few,TGTGCCAGCAGCTTTCTTAGCGACTCCTACGAGCAGTACTTC,CASSFLSDSYEQYF
TRBV13,TRBJ2-7,NA,NA,TGTGCCAGCAGCCTTGAACAGGGTTCGTACGAGCAGTACTTC,CASSLEQGSYEQYF
TRBV2,TRBJ1-5,TRBD1,NA,TGTGCCAGCAGGCCGGGACAGATTAGTACCAATCAGCCCCAGCATTTT,CASRPGQISTNQPQHF
TRBV21-1,TRBJ2-2,NA,NA,TGTGCCAGCAGCACTATCCCGATCGGTACAGGGCCAACGAACACCGGGGAGCTGTTTTTT,CASSTIPIGTGPTNTGELFF
TRBV19,TRBJ2-7,TRBD2,NA,TGTGCCAGTAGTATGCCGGGACTAGCGGCTCATTCCTACGAGCAGTACTTC,CASSMPGLAAHSYEQYF
TRBV5-5,TRBJ2-5,TRBD2,NA,TGTGCCAGCAGCCCCACGACTAGCGGGGATGTTTGGGAGACCCAGTACTTC,CASSPTTSGDVWETQYF
TRBV28,TRBJ2-2,TRBD2,few,TGTGCCAGCAGTTTCTTAGCGGGGATCGGGACCGGGGAGCTGTTTTTT,CASSFLAGIGTGELFF
TRBV29-1,TRBJ2-3,TRBD2,NA,TGCAGCGTAGATTCTATTGCCGGGACTAGCGCCAGCACAGATACGCAGTATTTT,CSVDSIAGTSASTDTQYF
TRBV15,TRBJ1-2,NA,NA,TGTGCCACCAGCAGAGACGCCACAGTCTATGGCTACACCTTC,CATSRDATVYGYTF
TRBV27,TRBJ2-7,NA,few,TGTGCCAGCAGTTTAAAAGCGGGCCTATCCTCCTACGAGCAGTACTTC,CASSLKAGLSSYEQYF
TRBV18,TRBJ2-7,NA,NA,TGTGCCAGCTCACCGGAGGCAGCCGGCTCCTACGAGCAGTACTTC,CASSPEAAGSYEQYF
TRBV30,TRBJ2-3,NA,NA,TGTGCCTGGAGTGTCGGGGTGGCATTCGCAGATACGCAGTATTTT,CAWSVGVAFADTQYF
TRBV4-1,TRBJ2-7,NA,NA,TGCGCCAGCAGCCAAGTTGCCCCCTCGAGTCGACAAACCTACGAGCAGTACTTC,CASSQVAPSSRQTYEQYF
TRBV2,TRBJ2-2,TRBD1,NA,TGTGCCAGCAGGGGGACAGTAAACACCGGGGAGCTGTTTTTT,CASRGTVNTGELFF
TRBV29-1,TRBJ1-2,NA,few,TGCAGCGTTGACAGGGTTACCTATGGCTACACCTTC,CSVDRVTYGYTF
TRBV6-1,TRBJ2-3,TRBD1,NA,TGTGCCAGCAGTGAAGGGACAGGGGGCCGGGATACGCAGTATTTT,CASSEGTGGRDTQYF
TRBV11-3,TRBJ2-1,NA,NA,TGTGCCAGCAAGGGCGGGAAAAACAATGAGCAGTTCTTC,CASKGGKNNEQFF
TRBV5-6,TRBJ1-1,NA,NA,TGTGCCAGCAGCTTGGAGGGACACGTGAACACTGAAGCTTTCTTT,CASSLEGHVNTEAFF
TRBV7-2,TRBJ2-7,TRBD2,NA,TGTGCCAGCAGCTTTGCTGGGACTACCCTCTACGAGCAGTACTTC,CASSFAGTTLYEQYF
TRBV19,TRBJ2-7,TRBD1,few,TGTGCCAGTAGTACCCGGGGACAGGGGGGTTACGAGCAGTACTTC,CASSTRGQGGYEQYF
TRBV5-1,TRBJ2-7,NA,NA,TGCGCCAGCAGCGAATTTACAGGGAATGAGCAGTACTTC,CASSEFTGNEQYF
TRBV7-6,TRBJ1-1,NA,few,TGTGCCAGCAGCACCGCCGCAGTTGGTGAAGCTTTCTTT,CASSTAAVGEAFF